Given below is one T cell receptor (beta chain) in context. This record comes from a study of cytomegalovirus exposure and HLA in healthy donors. CDR3 length: 14 residues. Per the germline V gene, CDR1 is SGHRS and CDR2 is YFSETQ. V lost 0 bases and J lost 6, with 7 bases in between. This PCR relied on a set of 60 Vbeta primers and 13 Jbeta primers. The repertoire was sequenced with immunoSEQ multiplex PCR; TCRdb's copy has only in-frame clones and lacks some. Among tens of thousands of clones listed, around 82% were seen once. This sequence was found in a man aged 18 to 30 in good health and CMV-seropositive. Material for sequencing was PBMCs. The chain employs TRBV5-1 and TRBJ1-6; D perhaps matches TRBD1 (5 bases). The CDR3 DNA reads as TGCGCCAGCAGCTTGGAACAGGTTAATTCACCCCTCCACTTT. Protein: CASSLEQVNSPLHF.